This is a list of T cell receptor beta chains from one sample in a study of blood T cell repertoires in COVID-19. TCRdb's copy holds only in-frame clones and misses some; the assay was immunoSEQ multiplex PCR. The sample yields under 200,000 clones, 87% seen once. The sample taken for sequencing was peripheral blood. The source of these receptors is a man aged 55 to 70 with active or convalescent COVID-19. The conserved cysteine and the conserved F or W are not part of the CDR3 here. Fields, in order: J gene, V gene, CDR3 protein.

>TRBJ1-3|TRBV10-3
ATLKGQDSSGNTIY
>TRBJ2-1|TRBV5-1
ASSLNERNEQF
>TRBJ2-2|TRBV5-1
ASRPGQGRAGELF
>TRBJ2-1|TRBV12-3/TRBV12-4
ASSFEGGEQF
>TRBJ1-6|TRBV7-9
ASSLDRGSPLH
>TRBJ1-3|TRBV4-1
ASSPETAGRSSGNTIY
>TRBJ1-4|TRBV6-5
ASRRGFEKLF
>TRBJ1-1|TRBV7-3
ASRVDRDEPEAF
>TRBJ2-7|TRBV2
ASSEWQGNEQY
>TRBJ2-2|TRBV5-1
ASSRLQDDTGELF
>TRBJ2-1|TRBV24-1
ATSDYYNEQF
>TRBJ2-3|TRBV5-5
ASTHEGQY
>TRBJ2-1|TRBV5-1
ASSLWGQGSYNEQF
>TRBJ2-5|TRBV19
ASSPVNTETQY
>TRBJ1-1|TRBV24-1
ATGDRGDTEAF
>TRBJ1-5|TRBV7-9
ASSLQGSNQPQH
>TRBJ2-2|TRBV6-5
ASTGVAGGTGELF
>TRBJ1-6|TRBV4-2
ASSPQLGGSSYNSPLH
>TRBJ1-2|TRBV15
ATSRDSGGYT
>TRBJ1-1|TRBV3-1/TRBV3-2
ASSGATANTEAF
>TRBJ1-1|TRBV19
ASSMRDLNTEAF
>TRBJ1-5|TRBV4-1
ASSPGDRAFNQPQH
>TRBJ2-7|TRBV6-4
ASFVSGTGVGEQY
>TRBJ2-3|TRBV6-5
ASRTRLGLTDTQY
>TRBJ1-2|TRBV28
ASSLMRGGYGYT
>TRBJ2-1|TRBV19
ASSIDPYGEQF
>TRBJ1-3|TRBV3-1/TRBV3-2
ASSQAKTGVSGNTIY
>TRBJ2-5|TRBV10-1
ASSESLAGGQETQY
>TRBJ2-2|TRBV7-3
ASSLDGGANTGELF
>TRBJ1-5|TRBV19
ASSILGQGNQPQH
>TRBJ2-5|TRBV18
ASSYRQGETQY
>TRBJ2-2|TRBV5-1
ASSLGVANTGELF
>TRBJ2-1|TRBV5-1
ASGRGATSNYNEQF
>TRBJ1-1|TRBV6-5
ASSYSPGQEAF
>TRBJ2-7|TRBV9
ASSVVPGLVGEQY
>TRBJ2-5|TRBV5-1
ASSFGTGGWETQY
>TRBJ2-5|TRBV29-1
SVDLDRDQETQY
>TRBJ1-2|TRBV9
ASSDRNRGGKAYGYT
>TRBJ1-2|TRBV18
ASSPFPQVSIDGYT